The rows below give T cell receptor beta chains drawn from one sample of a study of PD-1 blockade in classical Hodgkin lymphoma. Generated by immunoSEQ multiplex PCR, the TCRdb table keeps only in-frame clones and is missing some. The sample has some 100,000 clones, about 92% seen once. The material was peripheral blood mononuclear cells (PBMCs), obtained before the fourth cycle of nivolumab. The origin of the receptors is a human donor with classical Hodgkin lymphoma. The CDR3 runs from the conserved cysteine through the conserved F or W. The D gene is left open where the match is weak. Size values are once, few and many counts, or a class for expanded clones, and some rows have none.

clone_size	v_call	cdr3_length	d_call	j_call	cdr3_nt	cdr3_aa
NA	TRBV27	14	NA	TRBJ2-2	TGTGCCAGCAGCTCAAATCAGGGCACCGGGGAGCTGTTTTTT	CASSSNQGTGELFF
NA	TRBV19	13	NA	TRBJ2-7	TGTGCCAGTAGTATAACTAGCCCCTCCGAGCAGTACTTC	CASSITSPSEQYF
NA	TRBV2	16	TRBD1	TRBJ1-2	TGTGCCAGCAGACCCTTCGCCGGACAGGGCACCTATGGCTACACCTTC	CASRPFAGQGTYGYTF
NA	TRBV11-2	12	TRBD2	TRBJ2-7	TGTGCCAGCAGCTACGAGGGACTAGCGCAGTACTTC	CASSYEGLAQYF
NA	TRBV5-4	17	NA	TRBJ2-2	TGTGCCAGCAGCTTGGACAGGGGACTACTGAACACCGGGGAGCTGTTTTTT	CASSLDRGLLNTGELFF
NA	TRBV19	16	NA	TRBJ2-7	TGTGCCAGTAGTCCCCAAAGGGGTAGGGGGTCCTACGAGCAGTACTTC	CASSPQRGRGSYEQYF
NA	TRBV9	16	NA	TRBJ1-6	TGTGCCAGCAGCGTAGAAGGGCGGGGGGAGAATTCACCCCTCCACTTT	CASSVEGRGENSPLHF
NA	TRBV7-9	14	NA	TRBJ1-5	TGTGCCAGCAGCTTGGCAGGGGACAATCAGCCCCAGCATTTT	CASSLAGDNQPQHF
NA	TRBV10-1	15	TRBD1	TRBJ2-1	TGCGCCAGCAGTGAGGGGGGACAGGCAACGAATGAGCAGTTCTTC	CASSEGGQATNEQFF
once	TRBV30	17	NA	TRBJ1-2	TGTGCCTGGAGGGCAGAACCGGGGACAAGGGGGATCTATGGCTACACCTTC	CAWRAEPGTRGIYGYTF
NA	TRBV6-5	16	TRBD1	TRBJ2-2	TGTGCCAGCAGTTACGCGACAGGGTTTAGCACCGGGGAGCTGTTTTTT	CASSYATGFSTGELFF
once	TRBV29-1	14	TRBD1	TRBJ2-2	TGCAGCGTTAGGACAGGGGGCGCCCCCGGGGAGCTGTTTTTT	CSVRTGGAPGELFF
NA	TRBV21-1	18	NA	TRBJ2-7	TGTGCCAGCAGCAAAGCGAGTAGAAGGAAGGGAATAGTGTACGAGCAGTACTTC	CASSKASRRKGIVYEQYF
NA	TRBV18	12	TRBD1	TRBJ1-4	TGTGCCAGCTCATCCGACAGGGCGAAACTGTTTTTT	CASSSDRAKLFF
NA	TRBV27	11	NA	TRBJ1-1	TGTGCCGTTTGGGGGAGAACTGAAGCTTTCTTT	CAVWGRTEAFF
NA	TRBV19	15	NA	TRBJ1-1	TGTGCCAGTAGTCACGTTGAGCGACTGCTGGCCGAAGCTTTCTTT	CASSHVERLLAEAFF